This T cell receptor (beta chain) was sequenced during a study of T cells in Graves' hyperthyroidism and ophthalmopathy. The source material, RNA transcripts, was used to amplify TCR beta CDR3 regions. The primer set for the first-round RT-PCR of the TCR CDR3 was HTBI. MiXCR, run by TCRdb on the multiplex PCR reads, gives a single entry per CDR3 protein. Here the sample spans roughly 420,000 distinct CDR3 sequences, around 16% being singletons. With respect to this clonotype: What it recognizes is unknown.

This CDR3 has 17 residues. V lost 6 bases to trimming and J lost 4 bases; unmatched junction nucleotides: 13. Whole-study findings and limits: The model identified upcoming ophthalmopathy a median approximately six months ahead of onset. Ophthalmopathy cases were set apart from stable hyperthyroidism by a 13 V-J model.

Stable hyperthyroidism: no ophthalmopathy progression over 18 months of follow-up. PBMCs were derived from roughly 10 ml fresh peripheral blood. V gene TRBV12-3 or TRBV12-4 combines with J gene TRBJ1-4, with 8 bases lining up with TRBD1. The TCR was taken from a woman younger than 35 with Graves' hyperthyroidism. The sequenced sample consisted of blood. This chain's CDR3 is CASSTTTGVGVNEKLFF. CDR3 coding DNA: TGTGCCAGCAGCACCACGACAGGGGTAGGGGTTAATGAAAAACTGTTTTTT.